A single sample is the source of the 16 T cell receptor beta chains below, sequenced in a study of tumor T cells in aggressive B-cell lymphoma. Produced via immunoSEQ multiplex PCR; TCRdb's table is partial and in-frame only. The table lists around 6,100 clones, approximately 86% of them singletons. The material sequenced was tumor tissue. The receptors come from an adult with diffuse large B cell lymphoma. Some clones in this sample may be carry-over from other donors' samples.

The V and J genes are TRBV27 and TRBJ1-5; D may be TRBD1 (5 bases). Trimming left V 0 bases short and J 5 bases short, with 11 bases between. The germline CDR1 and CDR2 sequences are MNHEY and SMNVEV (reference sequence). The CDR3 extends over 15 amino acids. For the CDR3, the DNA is TGTGCCAGCAGTTTATCTTGGGGGGGGTATCAGCCCCAGCATTTT. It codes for CASSLSWGGYQPQHF.

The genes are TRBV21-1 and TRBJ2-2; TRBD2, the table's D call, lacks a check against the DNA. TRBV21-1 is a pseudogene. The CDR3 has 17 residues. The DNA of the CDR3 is TGTGCCAGCCTAAAGAGGGGGACTAGCGACTACACCGGGGAGCTGTTTTTT. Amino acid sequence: CASLKRGTSDYTGELFF.

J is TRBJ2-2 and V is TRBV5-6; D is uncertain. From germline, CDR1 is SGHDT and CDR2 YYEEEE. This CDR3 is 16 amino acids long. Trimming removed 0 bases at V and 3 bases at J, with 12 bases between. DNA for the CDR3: TGTGCCAGCAGCTTGGACACCCGACTTTACACCGGGGAGCTGTTTTTT. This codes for CASSLDTRLYTGELFF.

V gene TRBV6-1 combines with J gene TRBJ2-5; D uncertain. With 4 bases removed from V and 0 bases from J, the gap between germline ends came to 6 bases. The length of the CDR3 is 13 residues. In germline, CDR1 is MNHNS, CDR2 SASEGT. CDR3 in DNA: TGTGCCAGCAGTGGACTCCACCAAGAGACCCAGTACTTC. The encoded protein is CASSGLHQETQYF.

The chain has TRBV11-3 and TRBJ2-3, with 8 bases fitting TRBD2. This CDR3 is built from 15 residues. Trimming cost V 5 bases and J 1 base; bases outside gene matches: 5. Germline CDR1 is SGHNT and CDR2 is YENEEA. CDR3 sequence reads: CASSQGLVGTDTQYF. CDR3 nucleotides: TGTGCCAGCAGCCAGGGACTAGTAGGCACAGATACGCAGTATTTT.

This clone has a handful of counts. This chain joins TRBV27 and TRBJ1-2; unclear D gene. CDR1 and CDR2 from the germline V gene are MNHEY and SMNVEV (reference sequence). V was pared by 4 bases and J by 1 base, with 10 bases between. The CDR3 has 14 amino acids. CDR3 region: CASSSWTGNYGYTF. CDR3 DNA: TGTGCCAGCAGTTCATGGACTGGTAACTATGGCTACACCTTC.

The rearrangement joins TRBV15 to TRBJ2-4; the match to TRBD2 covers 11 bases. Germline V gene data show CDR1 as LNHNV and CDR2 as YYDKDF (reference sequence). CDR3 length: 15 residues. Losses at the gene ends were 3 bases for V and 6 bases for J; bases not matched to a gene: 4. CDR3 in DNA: TGTGCCACCAGCAGGGGGACTAGCGGAATAAACATTCAGTACTTC. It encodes CATSRGTSGINIQYF.

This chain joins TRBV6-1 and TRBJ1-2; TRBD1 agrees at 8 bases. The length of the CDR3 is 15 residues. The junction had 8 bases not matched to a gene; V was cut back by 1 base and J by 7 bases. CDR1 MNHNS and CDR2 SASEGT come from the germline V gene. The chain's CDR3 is CASSEDQGARAGYTF. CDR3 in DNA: TGTGCCAGCAGTGAAGATCAGGGGGCTCGGGCTGGCTACACCTTC.

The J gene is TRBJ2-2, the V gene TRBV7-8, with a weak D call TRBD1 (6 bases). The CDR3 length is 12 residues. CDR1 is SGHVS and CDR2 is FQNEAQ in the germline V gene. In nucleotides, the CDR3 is TGTGTAGGGCAGGGGAGCACCGGGGAGCTGTTTTTT. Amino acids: CVGQGSTGELFF. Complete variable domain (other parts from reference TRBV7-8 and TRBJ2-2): GAGVSQSPRYKVAKRGQDVALRCDPISGHVSLFWYQQALGQGPEFLTYFQNEAQLDKSGLPSDRFFAERPEGSVSTLKIQRTQQEDSAVYLCVGQGSTGELFFGEGSRLTVL.

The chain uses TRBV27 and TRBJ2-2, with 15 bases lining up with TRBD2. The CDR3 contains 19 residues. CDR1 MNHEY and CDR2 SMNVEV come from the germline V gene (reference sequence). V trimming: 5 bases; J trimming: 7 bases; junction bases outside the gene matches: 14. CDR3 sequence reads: CASSTGRWTSGRADGELFF. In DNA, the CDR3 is TGTGCCAGCAGTACGGGTCGTTGGACTAGCGGGAGGGCTGACGGGGAGCTGTTTTTT.

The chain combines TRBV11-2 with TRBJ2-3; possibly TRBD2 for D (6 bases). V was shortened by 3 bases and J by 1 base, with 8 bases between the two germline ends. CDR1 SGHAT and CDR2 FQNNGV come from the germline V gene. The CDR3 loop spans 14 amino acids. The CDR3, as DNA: TGTGCCAGCAGCTTGGGCGGGGGCACAGATACGCAGTATTTT. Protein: CASSLGGGTDTQYF.

CDR3 nucleotides: TGTGCCAGTAGTACCACCGGGACAGGCACTTACGAGCAGTACTTC. It yields the protein CASSTTGTGTYEQYF. The chain links TRBV19 to TRBJ2-7; TRBD1 matches 8 bases. V lost 4 bases, J lost 4 bases, and 9 bases stayed unmatched. This CDR3 has 15 residues. Germline CDR1 LNHDA, CDR2 SQIVND (reference sequence). Using reference TRBV19 and TRBJ2-7 for the parts outside the CDR3, the full variable domain is DGGITQSPKYLFRKEGQNVTLSCEQNLNHDAMYWYRQDPGQGLRLIYYSQIVNDFQKGDIAEGYSVSREKKESFPLTVTSAQKNPTAFYLCASSTTGTGTYEQYFGPGTRLTVT.

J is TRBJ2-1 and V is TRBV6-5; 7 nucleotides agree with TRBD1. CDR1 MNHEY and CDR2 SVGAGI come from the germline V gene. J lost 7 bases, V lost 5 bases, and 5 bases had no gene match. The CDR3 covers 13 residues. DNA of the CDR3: TGTGCCAGCAGTAGGACAGGCCATAATGAGCAGTTCTTC. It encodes CASSRTGHNEQFF.

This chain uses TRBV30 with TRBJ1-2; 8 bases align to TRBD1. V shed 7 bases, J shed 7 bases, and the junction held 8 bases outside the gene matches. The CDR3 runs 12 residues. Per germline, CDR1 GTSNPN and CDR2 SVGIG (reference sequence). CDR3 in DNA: TGTGCCTCAGACGGACAGGGCCTTGGCTACACCTTC. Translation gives CASDGQGLGYTF.

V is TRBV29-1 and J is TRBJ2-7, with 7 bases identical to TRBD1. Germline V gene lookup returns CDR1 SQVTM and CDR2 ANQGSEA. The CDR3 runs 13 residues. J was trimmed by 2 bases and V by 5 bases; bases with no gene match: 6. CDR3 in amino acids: CSVSGTVPYEQYF. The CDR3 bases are TGCAGCGTTTCCGGGACAGTTCCCTACGAGCAGTACTTC.

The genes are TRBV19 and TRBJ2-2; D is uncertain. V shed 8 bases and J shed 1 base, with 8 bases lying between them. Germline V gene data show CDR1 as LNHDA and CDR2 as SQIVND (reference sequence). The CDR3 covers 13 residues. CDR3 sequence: CASSPLNTGELFF. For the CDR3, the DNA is TGTGCCAGTTCCCCACTGAACACCGGGGAGCTGTTTTTT.